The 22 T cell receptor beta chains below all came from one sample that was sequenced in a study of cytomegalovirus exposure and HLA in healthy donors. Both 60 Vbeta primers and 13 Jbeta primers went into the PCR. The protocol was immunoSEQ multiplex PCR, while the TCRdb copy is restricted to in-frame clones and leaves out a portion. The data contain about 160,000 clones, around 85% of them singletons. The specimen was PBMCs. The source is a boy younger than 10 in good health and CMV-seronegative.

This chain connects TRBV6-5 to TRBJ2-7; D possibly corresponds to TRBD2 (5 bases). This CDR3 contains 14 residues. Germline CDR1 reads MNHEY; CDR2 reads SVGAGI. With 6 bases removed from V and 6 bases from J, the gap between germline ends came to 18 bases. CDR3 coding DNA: TGTGCCAGCAGCCGCGGGTTCGTGCGAGGCGAGCAGTACTTC. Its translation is CASSRGFVRGEQYF.

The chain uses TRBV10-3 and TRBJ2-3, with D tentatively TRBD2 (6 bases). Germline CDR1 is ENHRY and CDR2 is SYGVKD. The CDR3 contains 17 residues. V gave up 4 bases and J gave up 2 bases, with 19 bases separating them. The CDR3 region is CAISVSPGVTDTDTQYF. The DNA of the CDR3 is TGTGCCATCAGTGTGTCCCCGGGAGTAACGGACACAGATACGCAGTATTTT.

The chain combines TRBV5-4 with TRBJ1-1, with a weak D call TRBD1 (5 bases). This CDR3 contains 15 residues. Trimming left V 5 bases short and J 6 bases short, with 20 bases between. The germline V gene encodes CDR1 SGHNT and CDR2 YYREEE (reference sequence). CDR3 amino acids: CASSQARGVGSEAFF. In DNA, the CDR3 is TGTGCCAGCAGTCAAGCACGGGGGGTTGGGTCTGAAGCTTTCTTT.

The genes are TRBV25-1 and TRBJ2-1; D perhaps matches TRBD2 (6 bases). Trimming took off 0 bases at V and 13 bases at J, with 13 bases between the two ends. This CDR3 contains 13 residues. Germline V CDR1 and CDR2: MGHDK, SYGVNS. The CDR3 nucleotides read TGTGCCAGCAGTGAATATCTGGCGGGGAGTCAGTTCTTC. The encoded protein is CASSEYLAGSQFF.

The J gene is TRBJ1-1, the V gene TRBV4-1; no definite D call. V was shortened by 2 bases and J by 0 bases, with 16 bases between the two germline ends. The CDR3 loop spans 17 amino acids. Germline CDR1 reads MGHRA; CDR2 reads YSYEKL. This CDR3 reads CASSQIAGSVMNTEAFF. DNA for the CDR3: TGCGCCAGCAGCCAAATAGCCGGAAGTGTCATGAACACTGAAGCTTTCTTT.

The CDR3 reads CASSYASGTGDGYTF. In DNA form, the CDR3 reads TGTGCCAGCAGTTACGCCTCCGGGACAGGGGATGGCTACACCTTC. The J gene is TRBJ1-2, the V gene TRBV6-5; TRBD1 agrees at 10 bases. Per the germline V gene, CDR1 is MNHEY and CDR2 is SVGAGI. CDR3 size: 15 residues. Trimming removed 2 bases from V and 6 bases from J; junction bases left unmatched: 6.

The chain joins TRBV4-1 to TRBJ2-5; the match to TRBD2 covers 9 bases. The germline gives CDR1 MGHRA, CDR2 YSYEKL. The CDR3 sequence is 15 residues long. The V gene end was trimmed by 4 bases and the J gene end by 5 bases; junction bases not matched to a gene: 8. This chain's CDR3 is CASSPLAGSGETQYF. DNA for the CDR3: TGCGCCAGCAGCCCGCTAGCGGGGTCGGGGGAGACCCAGTACTTC.

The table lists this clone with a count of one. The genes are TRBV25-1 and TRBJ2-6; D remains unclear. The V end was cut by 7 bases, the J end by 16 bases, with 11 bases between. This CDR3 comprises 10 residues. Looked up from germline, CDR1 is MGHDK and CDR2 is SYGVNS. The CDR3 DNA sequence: TGTGCCAGCACCAGGTTGGTACTGACTTTC. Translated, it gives CASTRLVLTF.

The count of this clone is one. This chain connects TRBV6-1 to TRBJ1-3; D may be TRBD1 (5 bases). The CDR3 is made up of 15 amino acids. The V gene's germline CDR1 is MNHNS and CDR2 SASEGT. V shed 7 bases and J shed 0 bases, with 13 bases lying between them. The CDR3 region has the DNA TGTGCCAGCACCCTCCGACAGAGCTCTGGAAACACCATATATTTT. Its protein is CASTLRQSSGNTIYF.

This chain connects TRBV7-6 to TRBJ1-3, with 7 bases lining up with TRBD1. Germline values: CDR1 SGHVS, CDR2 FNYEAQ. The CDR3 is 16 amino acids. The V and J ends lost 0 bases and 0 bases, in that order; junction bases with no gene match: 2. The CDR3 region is CASSLAGQDSGNTIYF. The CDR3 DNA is TGTGCCAGCAGCTTAGCTGGACAGGACTCTGGAAACACCATATATTTT. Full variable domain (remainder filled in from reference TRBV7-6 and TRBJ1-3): GAGVSQSPRYKVTKRGQDVALRCDPISGHVSLYWYRQALGQGPEFLTYFNYEAQQDKSGLPNDRFSAERPEGSISTLTIQRTEQRDSAMYRCASSLAGQDSGNTIYFGEGSWLTVV.

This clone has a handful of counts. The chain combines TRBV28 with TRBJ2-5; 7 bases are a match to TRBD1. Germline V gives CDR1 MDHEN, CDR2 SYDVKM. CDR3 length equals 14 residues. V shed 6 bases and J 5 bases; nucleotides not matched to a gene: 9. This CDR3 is CASSPRQGRETQYF. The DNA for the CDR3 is TGTGCCAGCAGCCCTCGACAGGGTCGGGAGACCCAGTACTTC.

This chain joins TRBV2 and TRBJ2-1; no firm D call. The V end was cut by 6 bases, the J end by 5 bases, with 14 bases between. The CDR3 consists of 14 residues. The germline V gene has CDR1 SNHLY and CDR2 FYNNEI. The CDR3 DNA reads TGTGCCAGCAGGATAGAACTAACCGACAATGAGCAGTTCTTC. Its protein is CASRIELTDNEQFF.

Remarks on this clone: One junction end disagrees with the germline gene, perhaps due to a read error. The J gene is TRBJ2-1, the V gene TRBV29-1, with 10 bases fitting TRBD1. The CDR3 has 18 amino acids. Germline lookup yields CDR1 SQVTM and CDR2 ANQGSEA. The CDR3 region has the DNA TGCAGCGTTGAAGCCCCGGGACAGGGGAGGACTAGCCGAGGGATCCCAGTCTTC. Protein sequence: CSVEAPGQGRTSRGIPVF.

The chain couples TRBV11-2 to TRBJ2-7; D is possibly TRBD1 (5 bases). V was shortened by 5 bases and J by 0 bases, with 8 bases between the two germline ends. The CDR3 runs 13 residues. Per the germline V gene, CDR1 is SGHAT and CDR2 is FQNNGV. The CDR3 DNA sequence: TGTGCCAGCAGCGCCGACAGCTCCTACGAGCAGTACGTC. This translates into CASSADSSYEQYV.

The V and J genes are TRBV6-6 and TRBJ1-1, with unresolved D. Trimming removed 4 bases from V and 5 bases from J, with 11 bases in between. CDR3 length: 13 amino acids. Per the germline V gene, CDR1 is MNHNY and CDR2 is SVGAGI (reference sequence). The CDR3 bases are TGTGCCAGCAGTTCCCCAGGTGGGACTGAAGCTTTCTTT. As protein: CASSSPGGTEAFF.

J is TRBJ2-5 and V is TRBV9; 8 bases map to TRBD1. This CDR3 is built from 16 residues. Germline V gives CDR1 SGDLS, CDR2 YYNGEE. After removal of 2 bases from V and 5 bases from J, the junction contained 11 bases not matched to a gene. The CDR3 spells CASSVGDRISGETQYF. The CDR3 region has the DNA TGTGCCAGCAGCGTTGGGGACAGGATATCGGGGGAGACCCAGTACTTC.

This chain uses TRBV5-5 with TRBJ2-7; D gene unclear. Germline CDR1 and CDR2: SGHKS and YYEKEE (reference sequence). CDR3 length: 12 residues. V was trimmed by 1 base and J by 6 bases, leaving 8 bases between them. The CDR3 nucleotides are TGTGCCAGCAGCTTGCCCCCGCGCGAGCAGTACTTC. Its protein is CASSLPPREQYF. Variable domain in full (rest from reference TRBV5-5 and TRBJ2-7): DAGVTQSPTHLIKTRGQQVTLRCSPISGHKSVSWYQQVLGQGPQFIFQYYEKEERGRGNFPDRFSARQFPNYSSELNVNALLLGDSALYLCASSLPPREQYFGPGTRLTVT.

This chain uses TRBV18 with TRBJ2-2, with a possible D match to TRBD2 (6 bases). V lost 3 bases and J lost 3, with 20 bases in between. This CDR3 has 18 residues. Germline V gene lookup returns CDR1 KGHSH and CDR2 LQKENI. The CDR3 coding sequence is TGTGCCAGCTCACCCCGGGACTCTAAGCCCAAAGACACCGGGGAGCTGTTTTTT. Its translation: CASSPRDSKPKDTGELFF.

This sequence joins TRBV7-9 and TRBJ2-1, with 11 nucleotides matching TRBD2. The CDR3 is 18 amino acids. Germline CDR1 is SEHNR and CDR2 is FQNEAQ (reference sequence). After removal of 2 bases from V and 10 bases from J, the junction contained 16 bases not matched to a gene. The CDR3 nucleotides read TGTGCCAGCAGCTTAATTCTTTTCATAGCGGGGGGGCTCCACGAGCAGTTCTTC. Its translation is CASSLILFIAGGLHEQFF.

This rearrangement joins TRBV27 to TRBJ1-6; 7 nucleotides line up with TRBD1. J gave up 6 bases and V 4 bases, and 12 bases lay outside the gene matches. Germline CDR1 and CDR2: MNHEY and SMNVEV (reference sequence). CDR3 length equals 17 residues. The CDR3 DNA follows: TGTGCCAGCAGTTCCCCCGCCGGCAGGGGGGCTAATTCACCCCTCCACTTT. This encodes CASSSPAGRGANSPLHF.

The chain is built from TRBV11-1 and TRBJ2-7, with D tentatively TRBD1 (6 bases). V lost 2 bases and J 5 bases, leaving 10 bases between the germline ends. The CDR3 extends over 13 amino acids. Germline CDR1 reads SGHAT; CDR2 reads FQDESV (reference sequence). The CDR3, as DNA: TGTGCCAGCAGCTTAACCCGGGACAACGAGCAGTACGTC. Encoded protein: CASSLTRDNEQYV.

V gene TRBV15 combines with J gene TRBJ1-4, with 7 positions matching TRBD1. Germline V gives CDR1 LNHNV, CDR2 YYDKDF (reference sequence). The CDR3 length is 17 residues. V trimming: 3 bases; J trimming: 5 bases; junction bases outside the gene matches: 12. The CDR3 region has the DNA TGTGCCACCAGCAGCCCACCACGGGCAGGGGGAAATGAAAAACTGTTTTTT. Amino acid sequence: CATSSPPRAGGNEKLFF.